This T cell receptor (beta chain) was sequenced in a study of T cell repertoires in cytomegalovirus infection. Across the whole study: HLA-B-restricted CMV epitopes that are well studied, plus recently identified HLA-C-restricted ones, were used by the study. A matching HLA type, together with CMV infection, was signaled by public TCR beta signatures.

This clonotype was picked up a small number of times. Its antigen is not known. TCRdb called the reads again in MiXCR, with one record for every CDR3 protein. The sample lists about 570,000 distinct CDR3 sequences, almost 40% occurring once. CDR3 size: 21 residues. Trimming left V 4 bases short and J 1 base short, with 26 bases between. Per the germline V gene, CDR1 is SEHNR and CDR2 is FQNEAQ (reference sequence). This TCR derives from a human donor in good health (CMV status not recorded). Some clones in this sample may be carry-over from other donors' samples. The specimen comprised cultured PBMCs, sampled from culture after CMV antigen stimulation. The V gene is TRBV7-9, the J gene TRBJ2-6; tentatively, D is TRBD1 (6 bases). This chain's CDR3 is CASSSIAGTPREWSGANVLTF. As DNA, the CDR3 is TGTGCCAGCAGCTCGATCGCCGGGACACCTAGAGAATGGTCTGGGGCCAACGTCCTGACTTTC. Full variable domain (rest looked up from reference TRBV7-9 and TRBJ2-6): DTGVSQNPRHKITKRGQNVTFRCDPISEHNRLYWYRQTLGQGPEFLTYFQNEAQLEKSRLLSDRFSAERPKGSFSTLEIQRTEQGDSAMYLCASSSIAGTPREWSGANVLTFGAGSRLTVL.